This T cell receptor (beta chain) came from a study of Ad26.COV2.S vaccination and SARS-CoV-2 variants. Study in general: By the intramuscular route, Ad26.COV2.S was given once, or twice 56 days apart.

Treatment of the sample: some 19 received Ad26.COV2.S at low or high dose, single or two shots; several received placebo; per-sample allocation not given. Collection of the samples took place on day 63 after the first injection of vaccine or placebo. Assay: immunoSEQ multiplex PCR; the TCRdb copy retains only in-frame clones and omits some. The sample carries fewer than 400,000 clones, about 85% recorded once. This sequence was found in a person between 18 and 59 years old who received the Ad26.COV2.S COVID-19 vaccine or a placebo. Sequencing used peripheral blood, obtained in a trial of Ad26.COV2.S vaccine versus placebo.

Here the CDR3 reads CASSFLDRGLHTHTGELFF. The CDR3 nucleotides read TGTGCCAGCAGTTTTTTGGACAGGGGGCTACATACCCACACCGGGGAGCTGTTTTTT. The V call is TRBV28, the J call TRBJ2-2; 11 bases agree with TRBD1. The junction had 12 bases not matched to a gene; V was cut back by 3 bases and J by 3 bases. Germline CDR1 MDHEN, CDR2 SYDVKM. The CDR3 spans 19 residues.